These 18 T cell receptor beta chains share one sample of origin, sequenced in a study of regulatory T cells in long-lasting Graves disease (dated by TCRdb to about 2021). The protocol used for the library was multiplex PCR. Sequencing used an Illumina HiSeq 4000. To build TCR beta libraries, CDR3 regions were amplified by Arm-PCR using iRepertoire HTBI primers. TCRdb cleaned the public reads at Q25 with fastp, built clones with MiXCR and kept in-frame beta chains. Entries that share a CDR3 protein sequence are merged under the most common genes and DNA. The table for this sample lists 360,000 or so distinct CDR3 sequences; about an eighth of them were counted only once. The ten largest clones represent 18% of the sample. The label giving this sample's time point can be read as: newly diagnosed GD, antithyroid drugs for less than 3 months. For both TCR sequencing and RNA sequencing, RNA was extracted from PBMCs using TRIzol.

The sample was also reused in another study, on T cells in Graves' hyperthyroidism and ophthalmopathy.

The sequenced sample was peripheral blood mononuclear cells (PBMCs), obtained at new diagnosis, from a patient treated with antithyroid drugs. All receptors come from a woman under 30 with Graves disease. Donor details come from another sample of the same person, matched by shared clones.

This clonotype was observed many times. The chain joins TRBV9 to TRBJ1-4, with D maybe TRBD1 (5 bases). Trimming removed 4 bases at V and 7 bases at J, with 14 bases between. Per the germline V gene, CDR1 is SGDLS and CDR2 is YYNGEE. This CDR3 has 14 residues. The chain's CDR3 is CASSQGSSFEKLFF. CDR3 nucleotide sequence: TGTGCCAGCAGCCAGGGCAGCTCCTTTGAAAAACTGTTTTTT.

This clonotype has just a few counts. The gene calls are TRBV7-6 and TRBJ2-1; 9 positions agree with TRBD1. Germline V lookup: CDR1 SGHVS, CDR2 FNYEAQ. The CDR3 contains 16 residues. Trimming cost V 4 bases and J 6 bases; bases outside gene matches: 10. The CDR3 sequence is CASSSPRDREGNEQFF. CDR3 nucleotide sequence: TGTGCCAGCAGCTCCCCCCGGGACAGGGAAGGCAATGAGCAGTTCTTC.

The J gene is TRBJ2-1, the V gene TRBV7-2, with 9 positions matching TRBD2. Trimming cost V 0 bases and J 5 bases; bases outside gene matches: 5. CDR1 and CDR2 (germline): SGHTA, FQGNSA. The CDR3 length is 16 residues. CDR3 in DNA: TGTGCCAGCAGCTTAGCTAGCGGGGGTGTTAACAATGAGCAGTTCTTC. Translated, it gives CASSLASGGVNNEQFF.

This clonotype was recorded many times. CDR3 amino acids: CASSSYFVGGSYNEQFF. The CDR3 DNA follows: TGTGCCAGCAGCTCCTATTTTGTGGGAGGAAGCTACAATGAGCAGTTCTTC. The chain recombines TRBV7-3 with TRBJ2-1, with D maybe TRBD2 (6 bases). Deletions cut 4 bases from V and 3 bases from J, with 19 bases between. Germline CDR1 reads SGHTA; CDR2 reads FQGTGA. This CDR3 comprises 17 residues.

This clonotype was recorded at least ten times. This chain connects TRBV2 to TRBJ2-7; 12 bases line up with TRBD2. CDR3 length equals 14 residues. Germline trimming cut 8 bases from V and 2 bases from J; bases unmatched to any gene: 4. The germline gives CDR1 SNHLY, CDR2 FYNNEI. This CDR3 is CASVGLAGPYEQYF. CDR3 coding DNA: TGTGCCAGCGTGGGACTAGCGGGTCCCTACGAGCAGTACTTC.

This clonotype was detected a few times. The genes are TRBV6-2 or TRBV6-3 and TRBJ1-2, with D tentatively TRBD1 (5 bases). Germline CDR1 and CDR2: MNHEY and SVGEGT. The V and J ends lost 0 bases and 4 bases respectively, with 15 bases between them. This CDR3 region has 16 residues. This CDR3 is CASSYSVFGGLYGYTF. In DNA form, the CDR3 reads TGTGCCAGCAGTTACTCGGTTTTCGGGGGACTCTATGGCTACACCTTC.

The sample holds many counts of this clonotype. The J gene is TRBJ1-1, the V gene TRBV6-2 or TRBV6-3, with D unresolved. This CDR3 is built from 16 residues. The germline gives CDR1 MNHEY, CDR2 SVGEGT. The ends were cut back, 0 bases at V and 0 bases at J, with 11 bases in the middle. CDR3 sequence (DNA): TGTGCCAGCAGTTACTCGAGGCAGATCTTGAACACTGAAGCTTTCTTT. Protein sequence: CASSYSRQILNTEAFF.

A few counts support this clonotype. A much bigger clone sits one base away, suggesting this may be a read error. The chain is built from TRBV12-3 or TRBV12-4 and TRBJ2-3; maybe TRBD2 (7 bases). The length of the CDR3 is 16 residues. The germline V and J ends were trimmed by 7 bases and 5 bases, with 22 bases remaining between them. The CDR3 loop is CASNSYGGQLRDTQYF. CDR3 coding DNA: TGTGCCAGCAATTCATACGGGGGGCAACTTAGAGATACGCAGTATTTT.

Many counts were recorded for this clonotype. Here the CDR3 reads CASSLSPPTFTEAFF. The CDR3 nucleotides read TGTGCCAGCAGTTTATCTCCCCCTACGTTCACTGAAGCTTTCTTT. The chain has TRBV27 and TRBJ1-1; no reliable D call. The length of the CDR3 is 15 residues. Germline CDR1 reads MNHEY; CDR2 reads SMNVEV (reference sequence). With 0 bases removed from V and 4 bases from J, the gap between germline ends came to 12 bases.

Ten or more counts support this clonotype. V and J are TRBV20-1 and TRBJ2-5; 10 positions agree with TRBD2. Germline V gene lookup returns CDR1 DFQATT and CDR2 SNEGSKA (reference sequence). V gave up 4 bases and J gave up 4 bases; unmatched junction bases: 9. The length of the CDR3 is 15 residues. CDR3 residues: CSATLAGARSETQYF. Here the CDR3 DNA reads TGCAGTGCTACTCTAGCGGGAGCCCGGTCAGAGACCCAGTACTTC.

V and J are TRBV4-3 and TRBJ1-4; D uncertain. V was clipped by 6 bases and J by 0 bases, with 11 bases between them. CDR1 is LGHNA and CDR2 is YSLEER in the germline V gene. This CDR3 has 15 residues. The CDR3 sequence is CASSQNRATNEKLFF. For the CDR3, the DNA is TGCGCCAGCAGTCAGAACCGGGCAACTAATGAAAAACTGTTTTTT.

This clonotype was counted at least ten times. This sequence joins TRBV3-1 and TRBJ2-4, with D possibly matching TRBD2 (5 bases). The CDR3 loop spans 13 amino acids. The V gene's germline CDR1 is LGHDT and CDR2 YNNKEL (reference sequence). V dropped 1 base and J dropped 9 bases, with 10 bases sitting between them. The CDR3: CASSQGSAGIQYF. The CDR3 bases are TGTGCCAGCAGCCAAGGGTCCGCGGGCATTCAGTACTTC.

This clonotype was observed many times. This chain joins TRBV12-3 or TRBV12-4 and TRBJ2-5; D possibly uses TRBD1 or TRBD2 (5 bases each). With 3 bases removed from V and 4 bases from J, the gap between germline ends came to 18 bases. The CDR3 runs to 16 residues. CDR3 residues: CASSFPSLGDGETQYF. The DNA of the CDR3 is TGTGCCAGCAGTTTCCCTTCCCTGGGGGATGGAGAGACCCAGTACTTC.

There are many counts of this clonotype. This CDR3 is CASSLAGFGLAVRTQYF. The CDR3 DNA follows: TGCGCCAGCAGCTTGGCCGGCTTCGGACTAGCGGTGCGGACGCAGTATTTT. This chain uses TRBV5-1 with TRBJ2-3; 10 positions agree with TRBD2. The germline CDR1 and CDR2 sequences are SGHRS and YFSETQ. V gave up 0 bases and J gave up 9 bases; unmatched junction bases: 13. The CDR3 is 17 amino acids.

This clonotype was seen at least ten times. This sequence joins TRBV28 and TRBJ2-7; 7 bases align to TRBD2. V was clipped by 7 bases and J by 3 bases; unmatched bases: 18. CDR1 is MDHEN, CDR2 SYDVKM, per germline. The CDR3 has 17 residues. CDR3: CASTTKRASGNFYEQYF. Written as DNA, the CDR3 is TGTGCCAGCACCACGAAACGGGCTAGCGGCAACTTCTACGAGCAGTACTTC.

In its sample, this clonotype was seen many times. The rearrangement uses TRBV25-1 and TRBJ2-7, with 9 bases that match TRBD2. The CDR3 consists of 15 residues. Germline V lookup: CDR1 MGHDK, CDR2 SYGVNS. The V segment lost 0 bases and the J segment 7 bases; nucleotides outside the gene matches: 7. The CDR3 region has the DNA TGTGCCAGCAGTGAATATAGCGGGAGTCTTAGTGAGCAGTACTTC. This translates into CASSEYSGSLSEQYF.

The table lists this clonotype with a few counts. The CDR3 is CASGPGLSGNTIYF. The CDR3 coding sequence is TGTGCTAGTGGGCCGGGCCTCTCTGGAAACACCATATATTTT. The rearrangement links TRBV12-5 to TRBJ1-3; no firm D call. The ends were cut back, 6 bases at V and 0 bases at J, with 9 bases in the middle. The CDR3 sequence is 14 residues long. Looked up from germline, CDR1 is LGHNT and CDR2 is FRNRAP.

In this sample, this clonotype turned up a few times. This rearrangement joins TRBV20-1 to TRBJ2-1; D possibly matches TRBD1 or TRBD2 (5 bases each). The CDR3 runs 14 residues. The ends were cut back, 0 bases at V and 3 bases at J, with 9 bases in the middle. Germline CDR1 is DFQATT and CDR2 is SNEGSKA (reference sequence). This CDR3 is CSARDRDVYNEQFF. The DNA of the CDR3 is TGCAGTGCTAGAGACAGGGACGTCTACAATGAGCAGTTCTTC.